This T cell receptor (beta chain) was captured by sequencing in a study of blood T cells in healthy people across ages. Next came a second PCR, run for 7 to 11 cycles, which used a sample-barcoded 5' primer along with a J-beta primer mix. TCRdb re-derived calls from the 5' RACE reads in MiXCR, one entry per CDR3 protein. The sample consists of some 1.5 million distinct CDR3 sequences, 28% of them appearing once. General observations from the study: Those diversity estimates obtained from one million T cells were thought to be underestimates. The study found more naive CD4+ cells and higher diversity in long-lived than aged donors.

In germline, CDR1 is LNHDA, CDR2 SQIVND (reference sequence). The V and J ends lost 5 bases and 5 bases, in that order; junction bases with no gene match: 12. The CDR3 contains 17 residues. Drawn from each donor were approximately 10 milliliters of peripheral blood. This clonotype was counted ten times or more. The target antigen is unknown. The sample taken for sequencing was blood. The sequence was obtained from a woman in her 30s in good health. The genes are TRBV19 and TRBJ2-1, with 10 bases that match TRBD2. This CDR3 is CASSRSGAGGPNNEQFF. CDR3 nucleotide sequence: TGTGCCAGTAGTCGGTCTGGAGCGGGGGGGCCTAACAATGAGCAGTTCTTC.